The rows below give T cell receptor beta chains drawn from one sample of a study of T cell clones after liver transplantation. The table came from immunoSEQ multiplex PCR; TCRdb's copy has only in-frame clones and leaves some out. Among more than 95,000 clones, 90% were seen once, and the ten largest hold 0.83%. This material consisted of CD4+ T cells from blood, taken 12 months after liver transplant. The receptors come from a human patient who received a liver transplant. Some of the T cells might come from the graft donor. CDR3s leave out the opening cysteine and the closing phenylalanine or tryptophan. The order of the fields is J gene, D gene, V gene, CDR3 protein. The D gene is left open where the match is weak.

>TRBJ2-1|.|TRBV5-8
ASSGYRRNNEQF
>TRBJ1-2|TRBD1|TRBV25-1
ASSTGQGGASGYT
>TRBJ1-4|.|TRBV15
ATSQGMGTFNEKLF
>TRBJ1-6|TRBD1|TRBV10-3
AISLTGGNSPLH
>TRBJ1-5|.|TRBV5-1
ASSLGVASNQPQH
>TRBJ2-7|.|TRBV21-1
ASSLRPASGFGEQY
>TRBJ2-1|.|TRBV5-4
ASSRSQPRYNEQF
>TRBJ1-2|TRBD1|TRBV7-2
ASSSPGQGGYGYT
>TRBJ2-5|.|TRBV5-5
ASSWWTGQETQY
>TRBJ2-7|.|TRBV18
ASSPLLQEPYEQY